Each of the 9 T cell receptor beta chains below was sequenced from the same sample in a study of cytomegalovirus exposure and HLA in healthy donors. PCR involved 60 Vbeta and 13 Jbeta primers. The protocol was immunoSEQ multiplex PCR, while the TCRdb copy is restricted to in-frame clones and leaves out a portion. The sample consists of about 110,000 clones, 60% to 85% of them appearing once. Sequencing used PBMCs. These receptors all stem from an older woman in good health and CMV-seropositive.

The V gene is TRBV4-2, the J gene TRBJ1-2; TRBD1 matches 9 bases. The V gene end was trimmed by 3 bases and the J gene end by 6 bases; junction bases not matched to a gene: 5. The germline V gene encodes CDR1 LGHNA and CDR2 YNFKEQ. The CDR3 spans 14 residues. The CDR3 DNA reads TGTGCCAGCAGCCAGCTCCGGGACAGGGATGGCTACACCTTC. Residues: CASSQLRDRDGYTF.

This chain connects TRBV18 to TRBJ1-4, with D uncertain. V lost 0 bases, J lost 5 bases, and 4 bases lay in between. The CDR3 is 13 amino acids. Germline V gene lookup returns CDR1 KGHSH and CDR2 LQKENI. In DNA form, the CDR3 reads TGTGCCAGCTCACCACCAGCGAATGAAAAACTGTTTTTT. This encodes CASSPPANEKLFF.

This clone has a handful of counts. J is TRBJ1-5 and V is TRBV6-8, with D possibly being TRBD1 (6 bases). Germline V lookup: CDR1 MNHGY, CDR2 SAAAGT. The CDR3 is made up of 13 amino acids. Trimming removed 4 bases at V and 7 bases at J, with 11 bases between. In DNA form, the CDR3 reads TGTGCCAGCAGTTCCAGGGGAGAGCAGCCCCAGCATTTT. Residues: CASSSRGEQPQHF.

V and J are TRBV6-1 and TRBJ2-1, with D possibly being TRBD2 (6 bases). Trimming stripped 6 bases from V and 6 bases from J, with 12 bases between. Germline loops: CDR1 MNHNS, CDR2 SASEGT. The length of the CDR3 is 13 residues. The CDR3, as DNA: TGTGCCAGCAGCCCCTCGGGGGTCAATGAGCAGTTCTTC. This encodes CASSPSGVNEQFF.

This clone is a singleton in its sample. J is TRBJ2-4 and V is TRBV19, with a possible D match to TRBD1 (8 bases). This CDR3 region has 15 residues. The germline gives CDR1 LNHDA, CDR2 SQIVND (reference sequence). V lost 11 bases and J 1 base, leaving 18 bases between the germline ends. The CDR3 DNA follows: TGTGCCTCAGGGGGCGGGAGTGTCGCCAAAAACATTCAGTACTTC. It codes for CASGGGSVAKNIQYF.

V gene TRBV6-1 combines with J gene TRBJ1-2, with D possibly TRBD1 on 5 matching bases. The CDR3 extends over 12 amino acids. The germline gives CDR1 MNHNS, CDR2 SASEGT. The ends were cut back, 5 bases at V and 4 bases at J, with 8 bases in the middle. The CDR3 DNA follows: TGTGCCAGCAGTTCGCAGGGCTATGGCTACACCTTC. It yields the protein CASSSQGYGYTF.

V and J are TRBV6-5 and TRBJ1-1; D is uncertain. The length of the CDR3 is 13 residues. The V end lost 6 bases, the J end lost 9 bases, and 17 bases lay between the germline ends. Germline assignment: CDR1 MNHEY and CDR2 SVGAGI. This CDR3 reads CASSRTPGVKAFF. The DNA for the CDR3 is TGTGCCAGCAGCCGAACCCCCGGGGTCAAAGCTTTCTTT.

The CDR3 here is CASSQGQGATEAFF. In DNA form, the CDR3 reads TGTGCCAGCAGCCAGGGACAGGGGGCAACTGAAGCTTTCTTT. The gene calls are TRBV5-4 and TRBJ1-1, with 12 bases that match TRBD1. CDR3 size: 14 residues. Germline loops: CDR1 SGHNT, CDR2 YYREEE (reference sequence). Trimming cost V 4 bases and J 5 bases; bases outside gene matches: 3.

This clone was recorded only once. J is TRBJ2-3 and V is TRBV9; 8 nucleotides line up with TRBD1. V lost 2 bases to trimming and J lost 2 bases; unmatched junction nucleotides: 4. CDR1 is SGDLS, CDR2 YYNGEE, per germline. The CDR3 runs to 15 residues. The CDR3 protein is CASSVWDRNTDTQYF. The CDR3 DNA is TGTGCCAGCAGCGTCTGGGACAGGAACACAGATACGCAGTATTTT.